What follows is one T cell receptor beta chain and its context. Patients from Seattle were sampled longitudinally, starting during active infection. This CDR3 region has 13 residues. V trimming: 7 bases; J trimming: 4 bases; junction bases outside the gene matches: 6. Germline V gives CDR1 ENHRY, CDR2 SYGVKD. In the original workflow: Cell counts per sample came from amplifying reference gene primers. Clones were read by immunoSEQ multiplex PCR, and TCRdb kept only the in-frame ones, dropping some. That table supplies the V and J calls and clone size; D and trimming were determined from the DNA. The data contain approximately 270,000 clones, more than 70% of them singletons. This record belongs to a study of blood T cell repertoires in COVID-19. Study background: Acute and convalescent COVID-19 specimens originated in the United States, Italy and Spain. PBMCs, B-cell-depleted T cells, or T cells were the source of the cDNA or gDNA that made up the material.

The sample was peripheral blood. The sequence was collected from a woman aged 25 to 45 with COVID-19, enrolled during active disease. J is TRBJ1-1 and V is TRBV10-3, with 7 bases that match TRBD1. The CDR3 bases are TGTGCCATCACACAGGGGATCGGCACTGAAGCTTTCTTT. It specifies CAITQGIGTEAFF.